Each of the 30 T cell receptor beta chains below was sequenced from the same sample in a study of breast tumors, draining lymph nodes, adjacent tissues. The lymph nodes were axillary draining lymph nodes from breast cancer patients. Using its own MiXCR run on the multiplex PCR reads, TCRdb lists one record per CDR3 protein. The sample has approximately 130,000 distinct CDR3 sequences, 21% seen once. Sequenced sample: axillary lymph node tissue. The origin of the receptors is a female donor with breast cancer. Some clones in this sample may be carry-over from other donors' samples.

This clonotype was recorded at least ten times. The chain recombines TRBV6-1 with TRBJ1-3; a weak D match, TRBD1 (6 bases). The CDR3 has 17 amino acids. The germline gives CDR1 MNHNS, CDR2 SASEGT. Trimming removed 0 bases from V and 4 bases from J, with 16 bases in between. The CDR3 nucleotides read TGTGCCAGCAGTGAAGCGTCACACAGGGCAGGAGGAAACACCATATATTTT. Its protein product is CASSEASHRAGGNTIYF.

To note about this clonotype: Being one base from a much bigger clone, this may be a read error. The conserved closing phenylalanine or tryptophan is absent in this CDR3, likely reflecting a read error. The genes are TRBV7-9 and TRBJ2-5; 8 nucleotides line up with TRBD2. This CDR3 comprises 14 residues. Germline CDR1 reads SEHNR; CDR2 reads FQNEAQ (reference sequence). Trimming cost V 6 bases and J 5 bases; bases outside gene matches: 8. CDR3 loop: CASSSRGGLETQYS. For the CDR3, the DNA is TGTGCCAGCAGTTCCCGGGGGGGGTTGGAGACCCAGTACTCC.

This clonotype was seen repeatedly, ten times or more. The rearrangement joins TRBV27 to TRBJ2-7; D remains unclear. V shed 0 bases and J shed 4 bases, with 13 bases lying between them. Germline V lookup: CDR1 MNHEY, CDR2 SMNVEV (reference sequence). CDR3 length: 15 residues. CDR3: CASSLSSVYLYEQYF. The DNA for the CDR3 is TGTGCCAGCAGTTTATCCTCGGTTTACCTTTACGAGCAGTACTTC.

The chain carries TRBV12-3 or TRBV12-4 and TRBJ1-1; D unclear. The CDR3 sequence is 11 residues long. With 6 bases removed from V and 2 bases from J, the gap between germline ends came to 4 bases. CDR3 coding DNA: TGTGCCAGCAGCATTAACACTGAAGCTTTCTTT. Protein product: CASSINTEAFF.

This clonotype was observed many times. The V and J genes are TRBV12-3 or TRBV12-4 and TRBJ2-7; maybe TRBD1 (5 bases). The CDR3 extends over 14 amino acids. V was pared by 4 bases and J by 2 bases, with 12 bases between. CDR3 sequence: CASSSRQSAYEQYF. The CDR3 DNA reads as TGTGCCAGCAGTTCCAGACAGAGTGCCTACGAGCAGTACTTC.

The chain employs TRBV28 and TRBJ2-1; 8 bases map to TRBD2. The CDR3 has 14 amino acids. The germline V gene encodes CDR1 MDHEN and CDR2 SYDVKM. J gave up 2 bases and V 6 bases, and 3 bases lay outside the gene matches. Here the CDR3 reads CASSGRGPYNEQFF. Written as DNA, the CDR3 is TGTGCCAGCAGCGGGAGGGGACCCTACAATGAGCAGTTCTTC.

Details on this clonotype: This may arise from a read error, as a much more abundant clone is one base away. The V and J genes are TRBV29-1 and TRBJ2-2; D is unresolved. Trimming left V 6 bases short and J 3 bases short, with 11 bases between. CDR1 is SQVTM and CDR2 is ANQGSEA in the germline V gene. The CDR3 extends over 13 amino acids. CDR3 protein: CSVGIRDTGELFF. The CDR3 coding sequence is TGCAGCGTGGGTATCCGAGACACCGGGGAGCTGTTTTTT.

This clonotype was counted at least ten times. V gene TRBV13 combines with J gene TRBJ2-7; the match to TRBD1 covers 7 bases. Germline CDR1 reads PRHDT; CDR2 reads FYEKMQ (reference sequence). The CDR3 loop spans 15 amino acids. With V trimmed by 5 bases and J by 5 bases, 12 bases remained unmatched. The CDR3 sequence: CASSISDRVYDEQYF. The CDR3 DNA reads TGTGCCAGCAGCATTAGCGACAGGGTTTACGACGAGCAGTACTTC.

Turning to this clonotype: Since a much larger clone is just one base distant, this may be a read error. The final CDR3 position lacks the conserved phenylalanine or tryptophan, pointing to a likely read error. The chain employs TRBV2 and TRBJ2-7; D unresolved. In germline, CDR1 is SNHLY, CDR2 FYNNEI. The CDR3 spans 10 residues. The V end lost 8 bases, the J end lost 3 bases, and 5 bases lay between the germline ends. CDR3 sequence: CASADYEQYL. CDR3 nucleotide sequence: TGTGCCAGCGCAGACTACGAGCAGTACCTC.

Comments on this clonotype: This could be a read error, since a much larger clone is one nucleotide away. This chain uses TRBV27 with TRBJ2-7; the D is unclear. The CDR3 runs to 19 residues. In germline, CDR1 is MNHEY, CDR2 SMNVEV (reference sequence). The V end was cut by 3 bases, the J end by 3 bases, with 27 bases between. The CDR3 is CASSLIYDRGEVINYEQYF. The CDR3 region has the DNA TGTGCCAGCAGTTTGATATACGATCGAGGAGAGGTGATAAACTACGAGCAGTACTTC.

In this sample, this clonotype turned up many times. The chain carries TRBV20-1 and TRBJ1-5; 10 positions agree with TRBD1. The V gene end was trimmed by 0 bases and the J gene end by 4 bases; junction bases not matched to a gene: 3. The CDR3 spans 15 residues. CDR1 DFQATT and CDR2 SNEGSKA come from the germline V gene (reference sequence). The CDR3 loop reads CSARDPDRGNQPQHF. Here the CDR3 DNA reads TGCAGTGCTAGAGATCCGGACAGGGGGAATCAGCCCCAGCATTTT.

This clonotype was counted many times. V gene TRBV4-2 combines with J gene TRBJ1-4; no firm D call. This CDR3 has 16 residues. V lost 2 bases and J 0 bases, leaving 10 bases between the germline ends. Germline CDR1 LGHNA, CDR2 YNFKEQ. CDR3 bases: TGTGCCAGCAGCCAATCCACCAGCTCAACTAATGAAAAACTGTTTTTT. As protein: CASSQSTSSTNEKLFF.

This clonotype was seen ten or more times. The chain uses TRBV6-4 and TRBJ1-2, with D possibly TRBD1 on 6 matching bases. Germline assignment: CDR1 MRHNA and CDR2 SNTAGT. Trimming took off 3 bases at V and 3 bases at J, with 8 bases between the two ends. The CDR3 totals 13 residues. The CDR3 here is CASSEGGDYGYTF. CDR3 sequence (DNA): TGTGCCAGCAGTGAAGGGGGAGACTATGGCTACACCTTC.

The chain joins TRBV18 to TRBJ1-5, with 7 bases fitting TRBD1. Germline V gene sequence: CDR1 KGHSH, CDR2 LQKENI. The CDR3 runs to 15 residues. Trimming cost V 6 bases and J 1 base; bases outside gene matches: 6. The DNA of the CDR3 is TGTGCCAGCTCTCTCAGGGGGGACAGCAATCAGCCCCAGCATTTT. Residues: CASSLRGDSNQPQHF. Full variable domain (outside the CDR3, taken from reference TRBV18 and TRBJ1-5): NAGVMQNPRHLVRRRGQEARLRCSPMKGHSHVYWYRQLPEEGLKFMVYLQKENIIDESGMPKERFSAEFPKEGPSILRIQQVVRGDSAAYFCASSLRGDSNQPQHFGDGTRLSIL.

The chain uses TRBV28 and TRBJ1-2; no reliable D call. There are 11 residues in the CDR3. The germline CDR1 and CDR2 sequences are MDHEN and SYDVKM. V was pared by 6 bases and J by 10 bases, with 12 bases between. This CDR3 reads CASSRPGSYTF. For the CDR3, the DNA is TGTGCCAGCAGCCGCCCTGGGTCCTACACCTTC.

V gene TRBV15 combines with J gene TRBJ1-5; 7 bases map to TRBD1. The trim removed 3 bases at V and 7 bases at J, leaving 9 bases unmatched. Germline V gene data show CDR1 as LNHNV and CDR2 as YYDKDF (reference sequence). The length of the CDR3 is 15 residues. The CDR3 here is CATSRTQGKWQPQHF. In nucleotides, the CDR3 is TGTGCCACCAGCAGGACACAGGGGAAGTGGCAGCCCCAGCATTTT.

The chain is built from TRBV7-6 and TRBJ2-6, with TRBD1 as a possible D gene (6 bases). V lost 5 bases to trimming and J lost 10 bases, with 15 bases between them. CDR3 length: 14 amino acids. Germline CDR1 reads SGHVS; CDR2 reads FNYEAQ. The CDR3 nucleotides are TGTGCCAGCAGCCTATCCGGGACATCTAACGTCCTGACTTTC. Amino acids: CASSLSGTSNVLTF.

The chain joins TRBV28 to TRBJ2-1; TRBD2 aligns across 11 bases. V lost 3 bases, J lost 5 bases, and 9 bases stayed unmatched. This CDR3 spans 17 amino acids. Germline CDR1 MDHEN, CDR2 SYDVKM. The CDR3 DNA is TGTGCCAGCAGTTTTTTGGTAGCGGGAGGGTCCGACAATGAGCAGTTCTTC. The encoded protein is CASSFLVAGGSDNEQFF.

Note on this clonotype: A clone one base away is much larger, so this may be a read error. CDR3 protein: CSGGDGCGYTF. In nucleotides, the CDR3 is TGCAGTGGGGGAGACGGCTGTGGCTACACCTTC. The genes are TRBV20-1 and TRBJ1-2; the D is unclear. CDR3 length equals 11 residues. Trimming removed 7 bases at V and 7 bases at J, with 13 bases between. CDR1 is DFQATT, CDR2 SNEGSKA, per germline (reference sequence).

This clonotype was recorded at least ten times. This chain uses TRBV27 with TRBJ2-7, with D unclear. Trimming shortened V by 6 bases and J by 0 bases, and 6 bases separated the two germline ends. The CDR3 is 12 residues long. Germline V CDR1 and CDR2: MNHEY, SMNVEV (reference sequence). CDR3 sequence reads: CASSKDSYEQYF. Here the CDR3 DNA reads TGTGCCAGCAGCAAGGACTCCTACGAGCAGTACTTC.

This clonotype was detected ten times or more. CDR3 sequence (DNA): TGTGCCAGCTCACCCGGAGACAGGGGATATGGCTACACCTTC. The encoded protein is CASSPGDRGYGYTF. This chain links TRBV18 with TRBJ1-2, with 8 nucleotides matching TRBD1. CDR1 is KGHSH, CDR2 LQKENI, per germline. This CDR3 spans 14 amino acids. V lost 3 bases, J lost 5 bases, and 5 bases stayed unmatched. Filled out from reference TRBV18 and TRBJ1-2, the complete variable domain reads NAGVMQNPRHLVRRRGQEARLRCSPMKGHSHVYWYRQLPEEGLKFMVYLQKENIIDESGMPKERFSAEFPKEGPSILRIQQVVRGDSAAYFCASSPGDRGYGYTFGSGTRLTVV.

This clonotype was counted many times. CDR3 region: CASSSRRDGPYNEQFF. Written as DNA, the CDR3 is TGCGCCAGCAGCTCTCGCCGGGACGGACCTTACAATGAGCAGTTCTTC. The chain uses TRBV5-1 and TRBJ2-1, with D perhaps assigned TRBD1 or TRBD2 (5 bases each). Germline CDR1 and CDR2: SGHRS and YFSETQ. This CDR3 spans 16 amino acids. Trimming stripped 3 bases from V and 4 bases from J, with 17 bases between. Using reference TRBV5-1 and TRBJ2-1 for the parts outside the CDR3, the full variable domain is KAGVTQTPRYLIKTRGQQVTLSCSPISGHRSVSWYQQTPGQGLQFLFEYFSETQRNKGNFPGRFSGRQFSNSRSEMNVSTLELGDSALYLCASSSRRDGPYNEQFFGPGTRLTVL.

This clonotype was counted at least ten times. The rearrangement joins TRBV5-1 to TRBJ2-3; 8 bases are a match to TRBD1. This CDR3 contains 15 residues. The V segment lost 4 bases and the J segment 5 bases; nucleotides outside the gene matches: 9. Germline V CDR1 and CDR2: SGHRS, YFSETQ. CDR3: CASSKPGQGQDTQYF. DNA for the CDR3: TGCGCCAGCAGCAAGCCCGGACAGGGTCAAGATACGCAGTATTTT.

Concerning this clonotype: A clone one base away is much larger, so this may be a read error. The CDR3 DNA is TGTGCCAGTAGTATAGCTGACAGGGGGCTTGGTCAGCCCCAGCATTTT. Translated, it gives CASSIADRGLGQPQHF. The chain couples TRBV19 to TRBJ1-5, with 10 nucleotides matching TRBD1. This CDR3 region has 16 residues. CDR1 and CDR2 from the germline V gene are LNHDA and SQIVND (reference sequence). J was trimmed by 6 bases and V by 1 base; bases with no gene match: 6.

This chain uses TRBV7-9 with TRBJ2-3; a possible D gene is TRBD1 (6 bases). The ends were cut back, 6 bases at V and 13 bases at J, with 20 bases in the middle. The CDR3 sequence is 13 residues long. Germline V gene data show CDR1 as SEHNR and CDR2 as FQNEAQ (reference sequence). The CDR3 DNA follows: TGTGCCAGCAGTATAAAGGACAGTAACACGGAGTATTTT. Amino acid sequence: CASSIKDSNTEYF.

There are many counts of this clonotype. The gene calls are TRBV7-9 and TRBJ2-3, with 12 bases fitting TRBD2. The ends lost 0 bases at V and 4 bases at J; junction bases unmatched: 11. Germline CDR1 reads SEHNR; CDR2 reads FQNEAQ (reference sequence). The CDR3 runs to 19 residues. CDR3 amino acids: CASSLALLAGGSQPDTQYF. As DNA, the CDR3 is TGTGCCAGCAGCTTAGCGCTACTAGCGGGAGGTAGTCAGCCAGATACGCAGTATTTT.

On this clonotype itself: One junction end does not reproduce the germline sequence, and a read error may be involved. The V call is TRBV27, the J call TRBJ2-2; TRBD2 aligns across 8 bases. There are 16 residues in the CDR3. The germline gives CDR1 MNHEY, CDR2 SMNVEV (reference sequence). In DNA, the CDR3 is TGTGCCAGCAGTCCCCCCGGGACTAGAATCACCGGGGAGCTGTCTTTT. It translates to CASSPPGTRITGELSF.

Written as DNA, the CDR3 is TGTGCCAGCAGTTTACGGGGACTAGGAGGGGATACGCAGTATTTT. Translation: CASSLRGLGGDTQYF. J is TRBJ2-3 and V is TRBV12-3 or TRBV12-4, with 8 bases lining up with TRBD2. The CDR3 consists of 15 residues. V dropped 2 bases and J dropped 6; count of bases not matched to a gene: 7.

This clonotype was seen at least ten times. The gene calls are TRBV11-2 and TRBJ2-1; D not resolved. The CDR3 runs to 15 residues. Between the trimmed V and J ends, which lost 2 bases and 0 bases, there was a span of 8 bases. Germline V CDR1 and CDR2: SGHAT, FQNNGV. DNA for the CDR3: TGTGCCAGCAGCTTACGAGTAAGCTCCTACAATGAGCAGTTCTTC. Translating gives CASSLRVSSYNEQFF.

A note on this clonotype: One junction end disagrees with the germline gene, perhaps due to a read error. The chain combines TRBV18 with TRBJ2-1, with 11 bases identical to TRBD2. CDR3 size: 22 residues. The V gene's germline CDR1 is KGHSH and CDR2 LQKENI. This chain's CDR3 is CASSPPVLPRGLAGGGYNEQFF. Here the CDR3 DNA reads TGCGCCAGCTCACCCCCCGTCCTCCCTAGGGGGCTAGCGGGAGGAGGGTACAATGAGCAGTTCTTC.